A selection of T cell receptor beta chains follows, all from one sample in a study of blood T cell repertoires in COVID-19. Some clones are missing from TCRdb's copy, which holds only in-frame ones; the method was immunoSEQ multiplex PCR. In the table there are 300,000 or so clones, 70% to 90% of which are singletons. The specimen was peripheral blood. The receptors were sampled from a woman in her 30s who had recovered from COVID-19. Each CDR3 is given with its conserved first and last residue. Fields, in order: D gene, J gene, clone size, V gene, CDR3 DNA, CDR3 protein. The D gene is left open where the match is weak. A clone size is listed for some rows: how often the clone was seen (once, few, many), or a class if it is expanded.

>NA|TRBJ2-7|few|TRBV6-5
TGTGCCAGCAGTTACATGGCAGCAGGGTCATACGAGCAGTACTTC
CASSYMAAGSYEQYF
>TRBD2|TRBJ2-3|NA|TRBV7-3
TGTGCCAGCAGCTTAGGGCTGGGCGGGGGAATAGATACGCAGTATTTT
CASSLGLGGGIDTQYF
>NA|TRBJ2-7|NA|TRBV7-2
TGTGCCAGCAGCTTAGGCGGCAGCAACTACGAGCAGTACTTC
CASSLGGSNYEQYF
>NA|TRBJ2-3|medium-sized|TRBV3-1/TRBV3-2
TGTGCCAGCAGCTTAAGAAGGGGGGGGGCAGAAGATACGCAGTATTTT
CASSLRRGGAEDTQYF
>TRBD1|TRBJ1-3|NA|TRBV11-1
TGTGCCAGCACCGGGACAGGAAGCTCTGGAAACACCATATATTTT
CASTGTGSSGNTIYF
>TRBD1|TRBJ2-1|NA|TRBV6-5
TGTGCCAGCAGTTACTCTGGACAGGGGTTCGTGAATGAGCAGTTCTTC
CASSYSGQGFVNEQFF
>TRBD1|TRBJ1-6|NA|TRBV2
TGTGCCAGTACGGACAGGGAGAGTTCACCCCTCCACTTT
CASTDRESSPLHF
>TRBD2|TRBJ2-3|NA|TRBV9
TGTGCCAGCACCACCAGCGGGGGAGGAAATACGCAGTATTTT
CASTTSGGGNTQYF
>TRBD2|TRBJ2-3|NA|TRBV3-1/TRBV3-2
TGTGCCAGCAGCCAAGGGACTAGCGGGGGGCGCACAGATACGCAGTATTTT
CASSQGTSGGRTDTQYF
>NA|TRBJ1-2|NA|TRBV29-1
TGCAGCGTATCAGGGTTGGGACATTATGGCTACACCTTC
CSVSGLGHYGYTF
>NA|TRBJ2-3|few|TRBV9
TGTGCCAGCAGCGTAGCTGGCAGGGGAATTTTCACAGATACGCAGTATTTT
CASSVAGRGIFTDTQYF
>TRBD1|TRBJ1-1|NA|TRBV18
TGTGCCAGCTCACCACAGACAGGGGGGGGGACTGAAGCTTTCTTT
CASSPQTGGGTEAFF
>NA|TRBJ2-3|NA|TRBV5-1
TGCGCCAGCATGCAGGGGTCTCCAACAGATACGCAGTATTTT
CASMQGSPTDTQYF
>TRBD2|TRBJ2-7|NA|TRBV27
TGTGCCAGCAGGCTGGGGGGGGAGGAGTTCTACGAGCAGTACTTC
CASRLGGEEFYEQYF
>TRBD1|TRBJ2-5|once|TRBV6-6
TGTGCCAGCAGCCGTAACAGGGGGGAGACCCAGTACTTC
CASSRNRGETQYF
>TRBD1|TRBJ2-1|NA|TRBV4-3
TGCGCCAGCAGCCAAGATGGGACAGGGGGCACTCGTAATGGGCAGTTCTTC
CASSQDGTGGTRNGQFF
>TRBD1|TRBJ1-5|NA|TRBV6-5
TGTGCCAGCAACCACCTCAGACAGGGGAATCAGCCCCAGCATTTT
CASNHLRQGNQPQHF
>NA|TRBJ2-5|NA|TRBV5-8
TGTGCCAGCGGACCACTAGGAGAGACCCAGTACTTC
CASGPLGETQYF
>NA|TRBJ2-6|NA|TRBV18
TGTGCCAGCTCACCAGCGCCAGGAAACTCTGGGGCCAACGTCCTGACTTTC
CASSPAPGNSGANVLTF
>TRBD1|TRBJ1-2|NA|TRBV19
TGTGCCAGTAAACCAGGGACAGCCAACTATGGCTACACCTTC
CASKPGTANYGYTF
>NA|TRBJ2-5|once|TRBV7-2
TGTGCCAGCAGCCAAAGCTTAGAGGAGACCCAGTACTTC
CASSQSLEETQYF
>NA|TRBJ2-7|NA|TRBV20-1
TGCAGTGCTAGTAGGGGGTCGGTGGAGAAGAAGCAGTACTTC
CSASRGSVEKKQYF
>TRBD2|TRBJ2-1|NA|TRBV6-1
TGTGCCAGCAGTGGATCCGGGACTAGCGGCTACAATGAGCAGTTCTTC
CASSGSGTSGYNEQFF
>TRBD2|TRBJ2-5|NA|TRBV9
TGTGCCAGCAGCAGGGGAGGGGACCAAGAGACCCAGTACTTC
CASSRGGDQETQYF
>TRBD1|TRBJ1-1|NA|TRBV5-5
TGTGCCACCCGGGACAGGGGAACTCTGAACACTGAAGCTTTCTTT
CATRDRGTLNTEAFF
>TRBD1|TRBJ1-6|NA|TRBV28
TGTGCCAGCAGCTCGGACAGGGGTTTACATAATTCACCCCTCCACTTT
CASSSDRGLHNSPLHF
>TRBD1|TRBJ2-4|NA|TRBV30
TGTGCCTGGGCCGAACAGGGGCACATTCAGTACTTC
CAWAEQGHIQYF
>NA|TRBJ1-1|few|TRBV2
TGTGCCAGCAGACCCCTAACAGGGAACACTGAAGCTTTCTTT
CASRPLTGNTEAFF
>TRBD1|TRBJ1-5|NA|TRBV28
TGTGCCAGCAGTTTTGGGACAGGAACTTATCAGCCCCAGCATTTT
CASSFGTGTYQPQHF
>TRBD1|TRBJ1-6|NA|TRBV6-5
TGTGCCAGCACCCCAGGGGGCCTGAATTCACCCCTCCACTTT
CASTPGGLNSPLHF
>TRBD1|TRBJ1-2|few|TRBV28
TGTGCCAGCAGTGTCTACAGGGGCGGCTATGGCTACACCTTC
CASSVYRGGYGYTF
>NA|TRBJ1-5|NA|TRBV2
TGTGCCAGCAACAGGGATCGCAATCAGCCCCAGCATTTT
CASNRDRNQPQHF
>NA|TRBJ1-1|NA|TRBV6-1
TGTGCCAGCAGTGAAGAGGGCAGGGGGAACACTGAAGCTTTCTTT
CASSEEGRGNTEAFF
>NA|TRBJ2-7|NA|TRBV5-1
TGCGCCAGCAGCCTATCTCGGGGGATCGCCTACGAGCAGTACTTC
CASSLSRGIAYEQYF
>TRBD1|TRBJ1-1|once|TRBV19
TGTGCCAGTCGGTATGTGGGAGTTGGACAGGGAGGAGCTTTCTTT
CASRYVGVGQGGAFF
>TRBD1|TRBJ2-7|NA|TRBV5-1
TGCGCCAGCACCCTCGGGACAGGGCTCTACGAGCAGTACTTC
CASTLGTGLYEQYF
>TRBD1|TRBJ2-3|NA|TRBV11-2
TGTGCCAGCAGCTCCGGGACAGGGGGTTTCTCAGATACGCAGTATTTT
CASSSGTGGFSDTQYF
>NA|TRBJ1-5|NA|TRBV27
TGTGCCAGCAGTTTATCGGTTGCCGGCGGGTATCAGCCCCAGCATTTT
CASSLSVAGGYQPQHF
>TRBD1|TRBJ2-7|once|TRBV19
TGTGCCAGTAGTATACGGGACAGGGGCTACGAGCAGTACTTC
CASSIRDRGYEQYF
>TRBD2|TRBJ2-1|once|TRBV7-3
TGTGCCAGCAGCCCCGATCTAGCGGGGGGGTTGAATGAGCAGTTCTTC
CASSPDLAGGLNEQFF
>NA|TRBJ1-2|NA|TRBV6-2/TRBV6-3
TGTGCCAGCAGTTCAGACACGTATGGCTACACCTTC
CASSSDTYGYTF
>TRBD1|TRBJ2-5|NA|TRBV18
TGTGCCAGCTCCCGAAATCCGGGACAGCCTTTACAAGAGACCCAGTACTTC
CASSRNPGQPLQETQYF
>TRBD1|TRBJ2-3|NA|TRBV7-3
TGTGCCAGCAGCTTAGAGGGGGCAAAGGGTACGCAGTATTTT
CASSLEGAKGTQYF
>TRBD1|TRBJ1-5|NA|TRBV28
TGTGCCAGCAGTTTGGGGACAGGGACTCAGCCCCAGCATTTT
CASSLGTGTQPQHF
>NA|TRBJ2-4|NA|TRBV2
TGTGCCAGCAGTGACAGTCTAGCCAAAAACATTCAGTACTTC
CASSDSLAKNIQYF
>TRBD2|TRBJ2-7|once|TRBV4-1
TGCGCCAGCAGCCAAGGGACTAGCGGGACCTACGAGCAGTACTTC
CASSQGTSGTYEQYF
>TRBD1|TRBJ1-1|NA|TRBV19
TGTGCCAGTAGTCATCGGACAGGGTATGGTGAAGCTTTCTTT
CASSHRTGYGEAFF
>TRBD2|TRBJ2-7|NA|TRBV5-6
TGTGCCAGCAGCTGGGGTGGTAGCGGGGCGAACGAGCAGTACTTC
CASSWGGSGANEQYF
>NA|TRBJ1-1|NA|TRBV6-1
TGTGCCAGCTCCCCGGGCACTGAAGCTTTCTTT
CASSPGTEAFF
>NA|TRBJ2-1|once|TRBV28
TGTGCCAGCAGTTTCCCTAGGGGGGGCCTATTCGGGGAGCAGTTCTTC
CASSFPRGGLFGEQFF
>NA|TRBJ1-4|once|TRBV18
TGTGCCAGCTCATCCCAAACTAATGAAAAACTGTTTTTT
CASSSQTNEKLFF
>NA|TRBJ1-3|NA|TRBV28
TGTGCCAGCTTCACAGGGAGCGGAAACACCATATATTTT
CASFTGSGNTIYF
>TRBD1|TRBJ1-2|NA|TRBV28
TGTGCCAGCAGCTCCCCAGTGAGACAGGGGGCGGGGGGCTACACCTTC
CASSSPVRQGAGGYTF